The clone carrying this T cell receptor (beta chain) was detected many times. TCRdb used MiXCR to reprocess the 5' RACE reads, holding one entry per CDR3 protein. The sample consists of tens of thousands of distinct CDR3 sequences, about 3.3% of them appearing once. The CDR3 length is 16 residues. The V and J ends lost 5 bases and 7 bases, in that order; junction bases with no gene match: 8. The data originate from a study of spatial heterogeneity in lung cancer. The sample's time point: sample taken at primary tumor resection. Whole RNA obtained from tumor, nontumor lung or frozen PBMC underwent sequencing without sorting.

The V call is TRBV12-3 or TRBV12-4, the J call TRBJ2-1, with TRBD2 matching over 13 bases. The receptor's source is a female donor with early-stage non-small cell lung cancer. The sequenced sample was PBMCs, obtained at surgery. DNA for the CDR3: TGTGCCAGCAGTCTCGGACTAGCGGGAGTTCTGAATGAGCAGTTCTTC. Its protein is CASSLGLAGVLNEQFF.